Sequencing of this T cell receptor beta chain was carried out in a study of beta chain features in type 1 diabetes. Study details: The examined sorted cells totaled some 99 million across samples.

The germline V and J ends were trimmed by 4 bases and 2 bases, with 15 bases remaining between them. The CDR3 length is 16 residues. From germline, CDR1 is SGHNT and CDR2 YYREEE (reference sequence). Study-wide results and limits: Equally in patients and controls, PCR might preferentially amplify shorter templates. cDNA-based sequencing might over-represent cells highly expressing TCR. In every one of the four CD4+ subsets, TCRB CDR3s were moderately but significantly shorter in Type 1 diabetes patients.

As to this clone: Its matching antigen is unknown.

Expressed TCRB transcripts were sequenced because the isolated RNA had all been reverse transcribed beforehand. The protocol was immunoSEQ multiplex PCR, while the TCRdb copy is restricted to in-frame clones and leaves out a portion. The table shows some 640,000 clones, with 11% to 15% occurring only once. In all sorted populations, purity surpassed 98%. The chain employs TRBV5-4 and TRBJ2-2; tentatively, D is TRBD2 (5 bases). The sequencing sample was made of naive CD4+ T cells from blood. This TCR was recovered from a man aged 18 to 29 with type 1 diabetes. DNA of the CDR3: TGTGCCAGCAGCCCCATTGGCGGGTTTAACACCGGGGAGCTGTTTTTT. Its translation: CASSPIGGFNTGELFF.